These 16 T cell receptor beta chains came from one sample sequenced in a study of Ad26.COV2.S vaccination and SARS-CoV-2 variants. TCRdb's table, derived via immunoSEQ multiplex PCR, lists solely in-frame clones and lacks some. The data show some 250,000 clones, approximately 88% seen once. Treatment meaning: around 19 received Ad26.COV2.S at low or high dose, single or two shots; about 5 received placebo; per-sample allocation not given. Samples came from day 63 after the first vaccine or placebo injection. Sequences were derived from peripheral blood, sampled in a trial of Ad26.COV2.S vaccine versus placebo. These receptors all stem from a person between 18 and 65 years old who received the Ad26.COV2.S COVID-19 vaccine or a placebo.

This chain links TRBV25-1 with TRBJ2-4; D is unresolved. The V end was cut by 3 bases, the J end by 0 bases, with 6 bases between. CDR1 and CDR2 (germline): MGHDK, SYGVNS. CDR3 size: 14 residues. In DNA form, the CDR3 reads TGTGCCAGCAGTGAGGGTCTAGCCAAAAACATTCAGTACTTC. Translation: CASSEGLAKNIQYF.

This rearrangement joins TRBV7-9 to TRBJ1-1; D remains unclear. The CDR3 covers 14 residues. Trimming removed 5 bases from V and 2 bases from J, with 12 bases in between. Germline CDR1 and CDR2: SEHNR and FQNEAQ (reference sequence). CDR3 nucleotide sequence: TGTGCCAGCAGCCCGGGTCAGGTTAACACTGAAGCTTTCTTT. It yields the protein CASSPGQVNTEAFF.

V is TRBV15 and J is TRBJ2-5; a weak D match, TRBD2 (5 bases). Germline values: CDR1 LNHNV, CDR2 YYDKDF (reference sequence). This CDR3 spans 14 amino acids. V was pared by 1 base and J by 7 bases, with 13 bases between. The CDR3 DNA reads as TGTGCCACCAGCAGAGGCAGAGGGTTACTGACCCAGTACTTC. This sequence encodes CATSRGRGLLTQYF.

This clone was seen repeatedly, ten times or more. One end of the junction is discordant with germline, which a read error may explain. The V and J genes are TRBV15 and TRBJ2-6; D gene unclear. Germline V CDR1 and CDR2: LNHNV, YYDKDF (reference sequence). This CDR3 contains 14 residues. The CDR3 loop reads CATSPFSEANVLTF. In DNA form, the CDR3 reads TGTGCCACCAGCCCCTTTTCTGAGGCCAACGTCCTGACTTTC.

The gene calls are TRBV29-1 and TRBJ2-3; D uncertain. V shed 0 bases and J shed 6 bases, with 10 bases lying between them. This CDR3 is built from 13 residues. Germline assignment: CDR1 SQVTM and CDR2 ANQGSEA. CDR3 sequence (DNA): TGCAGCGTTGAAGAGGGATGGGTGGATACGCAGTATTTT. Translating gives CSVEEGWVDTQYF.

J is TRBJ2-3 and V is TRBV7-2, with 8 bases aligning to TRBD1. The CDR3 length is 15 residues. V shed 7 bases and J 4 bases; nucleotides not matched to a gene: 10. Germline V lookup: CDR1 SGHTA, CDR2 FQGNSA. The CDR3 coding sequence is TGTGCCAGCATCCGGACAGGGAGGATTCCAGATACGCAGTATTTT. Amino acids: CASIRTGRIPDTQYF.

The chain recombines TRBV7-3 with TRBJ2-1, with 7 bases aligning to TRBD2. Trimming at V came to 4 bases and at J to 7 bases, leaving 10 bases not matched to a gene. The CDR3 contains 15 residues. Germline V gene lookup returns CDR1 SGHTA and CDR2 FQGTGA. CDR3 region: CASSSRRGSFNEQFF. The CDR3 nucleotides are TGTGCCAGCAGCTCCCGGCGCGGGAGTTTTAATGAGCAGTTCTTC.

V and J are TRBV5-6 and TRBJ2-7; 10 nucleotides align to TRBD2. Germline assignment: CDR1 SGHDT and CDR2 YYEEEE. The trim removed 2 bases at V and 2 bases at J, leaving 7 bases unmatched. The CDR3 runs 16 residues. The CDR3 sequence is CASSFFTSGAPYEQYF. CDR3 DNA sequence: TGTGCCAGCAGCTTTTTTACTAGCGGGGCTCCCTACGAGCAGTACTTC.

The chain links TRBV4-1 to TRBJ2-1, with 12 nucleotides matching TRBD1. Germline V CDR1 and CDR2: MGHRA, YSYEKL. The CDR3 runs to 19 residues. V trimming: 4 bases; J trimming: 0 bases; junction bases outside the gene matches: 10. The CDR3 bases are TGCGCCAGCAGCCGGTATTCGGGACAGGGGGCTCTCTCCTACAATGAGCAGTTCTTC. Its protein is CASSRYSGQGALSYNEQFF.

The chain recombines TRBV21-1 with TRBJ2-3; the table's D call of TRBD1 was not tested on the DNA. TRBV21-1 is classified as a pseudogene. The CDR3 covers 15 residues. The CDR3 DNA is TGTGCCAGCAGCAAAAGACAGGGGGCAACAAATACGCAGTATTTT. Encoded protein: CASSKRQGATNTQYF.

This clone was recorded a few times. The chain is built from TRBV5-4 and TRBJ2-2; D not resolved. This CDR3 is built from 15 residues. CDR1 is SGHNT and CDR2 is YYREEE in the germline V gene (reference sequence). The V gene lost 0 bases and the J gene lost 2 bases, with 8 bases spanning the gap. The CDR3 here is CASSLGAGNTGELFF. In DNA form, the CDR3 reads TGTGCCAGCAGCTTGGGGGCAGGAAACACCGGGGAGCTGTTTTTT. Complete variable domain (other parts from reference TRBV5-4 and TRBJ2-2): ETGVTQSPTHLIKTRGQQVTLRCSSQSGHNTVSWYQQALGQGPQFIFQYYREEENGRGNFPPRFSGLQFPNYSSELNVNALELDDSALYLCASSLGAGNTGELFFGEGSRLTVL.

This chain uses TRBV5-1 with TRBJ2-7; TRBD2 is a possible D gene (6 bases). V was pared by 6 bases and J by 2 bases, with 15 bases between. Germline loops: CDR1 SGHRS, CDR2 YFSETQ. The CDR3 has 14 residues. CDR3 sequence: CASKDGSGTYEQYF. The CDR3 nucleotides are TGCGCCAGCAAGGATGGTAGCGGTACCTACGAGCAGTACTTC.

The J gene is TRBJ1-2, the V gene TRBV30, with D perhaps matching TRBD1 (6 bases). Looked up from germline, CDR1 is GTSNPN and CDR2 is SVGIG (reference sequence). The CDR3 loop spans 13 amino acids. The V end lost 5 bases, the J end lost 10 bases, and 20 bases lay between the germline ends. This CDR3 reads CAWRPTGISYYTF. In nucleotides, the CDR3 is TGTGCCTGGCGCCCCACAGGGATATCTTACTACACCTTC.

The chain has TRBV7-2 and TRBJ2-3; D not certain. This CDR3 is 13 amino acids long. V was cut by 1 base and J by 5 bases, with 7 bases left in between. The V gene's germline CDR1 is SGHTA and CDR2 FQGNSA. DNA for the CDR3: TGTGCCAGCAGCTTAGTAACGGAAGATACGCAGTATTTT. It encodes CASSLVTEDTQYF.

The chain has TRBV6-2 or TRBV6-3 and TRBJ2-7; TRBD2 matches 10 bases. The ends lost 0 bases at V and 1 base at J; junction bases unmatched: 6. From germline, CDR1 is MNHEY and CDR2 SVGEGT. The CDR3 is made up of 17 amino acids. CDR3 sequence reads: CASSYSQSGRASYEQYF. The CDR3 DNA is TGTGCCAGCAGTTACTCCCAAAGCGGGAGGGCATCCTACGAGCAGTACTTC.

CDR3 region: CASSQEGEGYTF. CDR3 nucleotides: TGCGCCAGCAGCCAAGAAGGGGAGGGCTACACCTTC. The genes are TRBV4-1 and TRBJ1-2; D is possibly TRBD1 (5 bases). V lost 0 bases and J lost 8, with 7 bases in between. This CDR3 region has 12 residues. The germline V gene has CDR1 MGHRA and CDR2 YSYEKL.